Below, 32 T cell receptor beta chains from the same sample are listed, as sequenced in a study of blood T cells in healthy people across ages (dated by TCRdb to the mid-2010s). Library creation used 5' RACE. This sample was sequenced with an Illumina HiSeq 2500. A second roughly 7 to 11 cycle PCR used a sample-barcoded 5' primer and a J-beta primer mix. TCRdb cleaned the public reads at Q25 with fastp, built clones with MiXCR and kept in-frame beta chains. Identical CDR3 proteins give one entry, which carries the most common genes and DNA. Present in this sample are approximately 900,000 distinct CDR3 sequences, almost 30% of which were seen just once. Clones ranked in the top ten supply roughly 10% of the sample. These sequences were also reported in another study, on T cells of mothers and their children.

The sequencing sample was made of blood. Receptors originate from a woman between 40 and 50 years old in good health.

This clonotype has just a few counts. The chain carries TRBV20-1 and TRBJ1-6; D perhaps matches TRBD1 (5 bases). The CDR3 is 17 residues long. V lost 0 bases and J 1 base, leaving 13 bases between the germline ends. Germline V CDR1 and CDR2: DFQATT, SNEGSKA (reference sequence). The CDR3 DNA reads TGCAGTGCTAGAGATCTAGGAGACAGATCCTATAATTCACCCCTCCACTTT. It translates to CSARDLGDRSYNSPLHF.

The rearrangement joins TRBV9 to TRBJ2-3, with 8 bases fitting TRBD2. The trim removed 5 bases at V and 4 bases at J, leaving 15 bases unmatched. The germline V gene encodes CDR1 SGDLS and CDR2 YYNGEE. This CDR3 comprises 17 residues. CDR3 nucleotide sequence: TGTGCCAGCAGGGGGGACCGGGGGGGCGCGTTGGCAGATACGCAGTATTTT. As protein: CASRGDRGGALADTQYF.

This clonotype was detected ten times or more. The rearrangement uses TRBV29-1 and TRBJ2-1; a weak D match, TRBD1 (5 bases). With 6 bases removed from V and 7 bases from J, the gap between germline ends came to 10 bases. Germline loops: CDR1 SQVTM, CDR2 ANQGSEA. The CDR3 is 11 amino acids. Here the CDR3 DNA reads TGCAGCGTAGTGACAGCGAATGAGCAGTTCTTC. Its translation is CSVVTANEQFF.

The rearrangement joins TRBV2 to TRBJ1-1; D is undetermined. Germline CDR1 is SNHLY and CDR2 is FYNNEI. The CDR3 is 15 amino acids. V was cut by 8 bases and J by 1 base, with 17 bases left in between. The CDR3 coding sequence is TGTGCCAGCGTCGGTAGTTCCCAGACGAACACTGAAGCTTTCTTT. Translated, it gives CASVGSSQTNTEAFF.

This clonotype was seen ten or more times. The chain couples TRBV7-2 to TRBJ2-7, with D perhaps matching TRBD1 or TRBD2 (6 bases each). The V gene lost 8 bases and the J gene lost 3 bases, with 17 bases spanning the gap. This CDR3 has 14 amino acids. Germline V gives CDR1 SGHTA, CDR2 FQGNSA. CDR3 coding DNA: TGTGCCAGCTCACGAGGGGGGCAGAGCTACGAGCAGTACTTC. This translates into CASSRGGQSYEQYF.

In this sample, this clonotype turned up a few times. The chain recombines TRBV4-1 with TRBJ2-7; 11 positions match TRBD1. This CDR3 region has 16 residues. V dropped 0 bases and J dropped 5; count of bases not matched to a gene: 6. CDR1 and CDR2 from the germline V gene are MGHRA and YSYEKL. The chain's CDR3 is CASSQDLGTGGNEQYF. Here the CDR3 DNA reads TGCGCCAGCAGCCAAGATCTCGGGACAGGGGGTAACGAGCAGTACTTC.

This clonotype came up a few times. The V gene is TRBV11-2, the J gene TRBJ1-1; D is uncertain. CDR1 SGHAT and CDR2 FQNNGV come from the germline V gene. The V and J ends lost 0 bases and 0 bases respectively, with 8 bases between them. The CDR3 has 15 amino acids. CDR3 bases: TGTGCCAGCAGCTTAGATCTCCGGATGAACACTGAAGCTTTCTTT. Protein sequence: CASSLDLRMNTEAFF.

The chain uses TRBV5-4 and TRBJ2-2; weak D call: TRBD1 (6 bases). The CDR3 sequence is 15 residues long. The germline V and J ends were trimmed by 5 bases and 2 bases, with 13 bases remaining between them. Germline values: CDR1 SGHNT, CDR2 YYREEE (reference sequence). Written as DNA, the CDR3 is TGTGCCAGCAGGCTGGAGACAGGAAACACCGGGGAGCTGTTTTTT. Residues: CASRLETGNTGELFF.

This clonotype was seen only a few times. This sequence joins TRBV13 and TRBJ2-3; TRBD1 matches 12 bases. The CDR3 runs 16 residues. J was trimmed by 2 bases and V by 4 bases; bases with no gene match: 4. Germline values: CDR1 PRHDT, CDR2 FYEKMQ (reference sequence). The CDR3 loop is CASSSWDRGLTDTQYF. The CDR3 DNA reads TGTGCCAGCAGCTCCTGGGACAGGGGGCTCACAGATACGCAGTATTTT.

The CDR3 DNA reads TGTGCCAGCAGCCAACGGACTAGGGGCGAGCAGTACTTC. Its protein is CASSQRTRGEQYF. The chain combines TRBV3-1 with TRBJ2-7; 7 nucleotides match TRBD2. CDR1 is LGHDT and CDR2 is YNNKEL in the germline V gene (reference sequence). The CDR3 totals 13 residues. V lost 2 bases to trimming and J lost 6 bases; unmatched junction nucleotides: 4.

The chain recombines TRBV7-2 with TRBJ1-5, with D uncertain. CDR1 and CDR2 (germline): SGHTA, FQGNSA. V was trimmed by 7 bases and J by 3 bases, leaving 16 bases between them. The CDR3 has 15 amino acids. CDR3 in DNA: TGTGCCAGCAACCTAGGCCGGGCCCCCAATCAGCCCCAGCATTTT. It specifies CASNLGRAPNQPQHF.

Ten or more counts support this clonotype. Here the CDR3 DNA reads TGTGCCAGCAGCTTGCTCGGTCTTACAGATACGCAGTATTTT. Its protein is CASSLLGLTDTQYF. The chain uses TRBV7-9 and TRBJ2-3; D unclear. Germline V gene sequence: CDR1 SEHNR, CDR2 FQNEAQ (reference sequence). The CDR3 is 14 amino acids. V was clipped by 3 bases and J by 3 bases, with 10 bases between them.

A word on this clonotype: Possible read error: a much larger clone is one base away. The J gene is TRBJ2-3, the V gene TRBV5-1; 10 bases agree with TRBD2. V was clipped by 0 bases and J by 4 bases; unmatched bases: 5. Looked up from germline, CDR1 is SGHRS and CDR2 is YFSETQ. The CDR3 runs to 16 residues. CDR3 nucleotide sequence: TGCGCCAGCAGCTTGGAGGGGCTAGCGGGGGCAGATACGCAGTATTTT. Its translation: CASSLEGLAGADTQYF.

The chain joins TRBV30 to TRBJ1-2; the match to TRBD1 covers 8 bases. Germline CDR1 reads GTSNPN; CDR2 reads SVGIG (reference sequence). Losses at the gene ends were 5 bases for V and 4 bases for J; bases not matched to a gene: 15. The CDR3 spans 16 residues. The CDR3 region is CAWGAKGQANIYGYTF. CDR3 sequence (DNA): TGTGCCTGGGGTGCTAAGGGACAGGCAAACATCTATGGCTACACCTTC.

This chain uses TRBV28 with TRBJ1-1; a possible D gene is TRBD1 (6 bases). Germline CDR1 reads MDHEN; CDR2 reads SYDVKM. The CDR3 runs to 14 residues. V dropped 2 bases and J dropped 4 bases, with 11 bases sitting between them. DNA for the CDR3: TGTGCCAGCAGTTTACCAGGGGTGTTCACTGAAGCTTTCTTT. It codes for CASSLPGVFTEAFF.

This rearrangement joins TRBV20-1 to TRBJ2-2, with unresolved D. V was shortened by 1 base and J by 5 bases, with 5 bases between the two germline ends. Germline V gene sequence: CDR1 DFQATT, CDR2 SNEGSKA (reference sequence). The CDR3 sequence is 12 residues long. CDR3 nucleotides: TGCAGTGCTAGAGTGCGAACCGGGGAGCTGTTTTTT. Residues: CSARVRTGELFF.

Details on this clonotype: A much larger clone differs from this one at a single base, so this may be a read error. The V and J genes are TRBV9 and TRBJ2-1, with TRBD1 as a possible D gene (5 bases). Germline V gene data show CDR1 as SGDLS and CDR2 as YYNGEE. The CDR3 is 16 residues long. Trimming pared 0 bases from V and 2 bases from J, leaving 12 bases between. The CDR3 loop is CASSVGHRSPYNEQFF. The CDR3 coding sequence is TGTGCCAGCAGCGTAGGTCACAGGAGCCCCTACAATGAGCAGTTCTTC.

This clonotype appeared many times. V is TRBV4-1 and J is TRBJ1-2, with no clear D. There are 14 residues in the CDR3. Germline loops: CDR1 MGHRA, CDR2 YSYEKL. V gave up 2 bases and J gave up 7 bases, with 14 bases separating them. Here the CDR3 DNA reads TGCGCCAGCAGCCAAATCCCGGGGAAATTTGGCTACACCTTC. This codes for CASSQIPGKFGYTF.

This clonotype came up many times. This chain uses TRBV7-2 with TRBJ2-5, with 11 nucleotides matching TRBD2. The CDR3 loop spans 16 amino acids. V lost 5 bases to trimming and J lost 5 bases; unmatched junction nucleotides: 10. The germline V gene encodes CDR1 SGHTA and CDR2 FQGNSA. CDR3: CASSTTSGGFGETQYF. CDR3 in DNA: TGTGCCAGCAGCACAACTAGCGGGGGATTCGGGGAGACCCAGTACTTC.

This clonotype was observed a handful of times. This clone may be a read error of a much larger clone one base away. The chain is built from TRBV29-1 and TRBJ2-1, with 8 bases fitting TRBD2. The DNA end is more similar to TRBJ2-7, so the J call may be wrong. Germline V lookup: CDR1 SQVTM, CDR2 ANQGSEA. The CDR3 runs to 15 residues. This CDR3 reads CSLLAERGTYNEQYF. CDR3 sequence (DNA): TGCAGCCTACTCGCGGAGCGGGGGACCTACAATGAGCAGTACTTC.

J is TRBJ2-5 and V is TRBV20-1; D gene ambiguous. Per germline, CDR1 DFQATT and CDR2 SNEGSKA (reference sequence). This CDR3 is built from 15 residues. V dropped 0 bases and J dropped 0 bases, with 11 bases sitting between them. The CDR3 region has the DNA TGCAGTGCTAGAGACGCCACTAAGTACCAAGAGACCCAGTACTTC. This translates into CSARDATKYQETQYF.

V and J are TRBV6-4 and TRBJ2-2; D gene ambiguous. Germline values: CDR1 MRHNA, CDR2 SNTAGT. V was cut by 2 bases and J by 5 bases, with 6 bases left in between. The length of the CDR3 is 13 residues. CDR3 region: CASSDPQTGELFF. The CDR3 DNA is TGTGCCAGCAGTGACCCTCAGACCGGGGAGCTGTTTTTT.

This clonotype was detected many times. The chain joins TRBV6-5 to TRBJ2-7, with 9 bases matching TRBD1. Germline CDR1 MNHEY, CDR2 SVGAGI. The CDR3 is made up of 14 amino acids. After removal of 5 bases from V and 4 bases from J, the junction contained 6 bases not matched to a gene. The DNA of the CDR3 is TGTGCCAGCAGTCTACAGGGGGCGCGGTACGAGCAGTACTTC. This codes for CASSLQGARYEQYF.

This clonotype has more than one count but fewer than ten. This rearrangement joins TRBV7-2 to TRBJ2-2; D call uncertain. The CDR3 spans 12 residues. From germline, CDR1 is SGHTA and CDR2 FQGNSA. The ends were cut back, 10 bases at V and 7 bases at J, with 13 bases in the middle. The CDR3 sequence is CATHVNGGELFF. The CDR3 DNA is TGTGCCACCCATGTCAACGGCGGGGAGCTGTTTTTT. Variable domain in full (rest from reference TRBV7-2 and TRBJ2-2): GAGVSQSPSNKVTEKGKDVELRCDPISGHTALYWYRQSLGQGLEFLIYFQGNSAPDKSGLPSDRFSAERTGGSVSTLTIQRTQQEDSAVYLCATHVNGGELFFGEGSRLTVL.

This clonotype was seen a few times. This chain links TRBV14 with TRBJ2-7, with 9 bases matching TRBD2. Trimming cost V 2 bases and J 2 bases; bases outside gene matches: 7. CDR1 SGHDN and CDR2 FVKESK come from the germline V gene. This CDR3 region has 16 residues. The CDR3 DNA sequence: TGTGCCAGCAGCCAAATGAGCGGGGGGTCACCCTACGAGCAGTACTTC. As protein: CASSQMSGGSPYEQYF.

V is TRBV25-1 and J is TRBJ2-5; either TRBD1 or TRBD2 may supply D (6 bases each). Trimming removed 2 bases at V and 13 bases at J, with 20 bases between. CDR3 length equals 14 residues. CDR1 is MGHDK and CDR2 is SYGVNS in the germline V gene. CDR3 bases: TGTGCCAGCAGTGAAAACACAGGGACTCACGAGCGGTACTTC. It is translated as CASSENTGTHERYF. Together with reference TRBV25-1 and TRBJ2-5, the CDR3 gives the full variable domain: EADIYQTPRYLVIGTGKKITLECSQTMGHDKMYWYQQDPGMELHLIHYSYGVNSTEKGDLSSESTVSRIRTEHFPLTLESARPSHTSQYLCASSENTGTHERYFGPGTRLLVL.

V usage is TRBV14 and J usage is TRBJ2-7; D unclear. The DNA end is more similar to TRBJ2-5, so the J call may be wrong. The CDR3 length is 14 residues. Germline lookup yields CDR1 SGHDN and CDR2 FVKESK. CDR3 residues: CASRPSIGGWTQYF. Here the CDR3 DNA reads TGTGCCAGCAGACCCTCCATAGGCGGCTGGACCCAGTACTTC.

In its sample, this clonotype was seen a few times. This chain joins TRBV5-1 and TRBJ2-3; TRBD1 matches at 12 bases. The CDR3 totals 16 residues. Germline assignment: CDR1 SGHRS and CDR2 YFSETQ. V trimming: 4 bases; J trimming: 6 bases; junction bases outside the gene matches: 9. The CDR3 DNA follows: TGCGCCAGCAGCAGCAGGGGACAGGGGGCGTCGGATACGCAGTATTTT. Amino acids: CASSSRGQGASDTQYF.

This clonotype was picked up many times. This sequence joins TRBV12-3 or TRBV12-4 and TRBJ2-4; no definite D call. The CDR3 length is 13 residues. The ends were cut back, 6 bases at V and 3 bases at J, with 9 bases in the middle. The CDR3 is CASRNSLKNIQYF. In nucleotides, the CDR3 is TGTGCCAGCAGGAATAGTCTCAAAAACATTCAGTACTTC.

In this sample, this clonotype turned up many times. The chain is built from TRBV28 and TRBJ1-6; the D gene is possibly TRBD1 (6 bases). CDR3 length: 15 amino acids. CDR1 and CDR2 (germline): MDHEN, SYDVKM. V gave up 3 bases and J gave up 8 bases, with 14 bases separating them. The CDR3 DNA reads TGTGCCAGCAGTTTTCCAACAGGGATTGATTCACCCCTCCACTTT. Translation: CASSFPTGIDSPLHF.

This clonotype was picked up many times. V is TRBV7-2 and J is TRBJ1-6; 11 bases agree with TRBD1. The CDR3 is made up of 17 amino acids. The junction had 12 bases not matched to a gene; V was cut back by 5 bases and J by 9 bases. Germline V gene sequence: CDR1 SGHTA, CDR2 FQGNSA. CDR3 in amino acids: CASSLGQGARLGSPLHF. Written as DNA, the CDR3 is TGTGCCAGCAGCCTAGGACAGGGGGCACGGTTGGGTTCACCCCTCCACTTT.

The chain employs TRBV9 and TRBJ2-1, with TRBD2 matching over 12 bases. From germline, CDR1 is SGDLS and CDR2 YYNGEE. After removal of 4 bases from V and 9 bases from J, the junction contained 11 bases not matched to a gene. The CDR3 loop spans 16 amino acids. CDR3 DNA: TGTGCCAGCAGCCCAAGGCTAGCGGGGGGGCCGAGTGAGCAGTTCTTC. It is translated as CASSPRLAGGPSEQFF.